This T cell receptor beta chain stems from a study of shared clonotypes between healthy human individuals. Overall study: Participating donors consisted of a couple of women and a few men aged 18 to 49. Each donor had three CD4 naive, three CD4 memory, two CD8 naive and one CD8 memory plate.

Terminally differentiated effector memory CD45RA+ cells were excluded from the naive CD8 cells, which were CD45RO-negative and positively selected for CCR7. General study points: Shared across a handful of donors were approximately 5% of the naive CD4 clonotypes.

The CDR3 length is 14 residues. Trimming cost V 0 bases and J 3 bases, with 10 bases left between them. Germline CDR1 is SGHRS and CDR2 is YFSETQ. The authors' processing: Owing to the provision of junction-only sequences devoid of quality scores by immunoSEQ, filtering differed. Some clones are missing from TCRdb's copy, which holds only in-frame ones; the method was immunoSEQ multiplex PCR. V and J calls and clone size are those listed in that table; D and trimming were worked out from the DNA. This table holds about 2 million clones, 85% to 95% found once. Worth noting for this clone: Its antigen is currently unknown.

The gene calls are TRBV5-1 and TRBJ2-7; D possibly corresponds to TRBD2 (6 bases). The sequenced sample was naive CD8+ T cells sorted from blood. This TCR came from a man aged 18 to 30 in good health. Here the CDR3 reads CASSLGRRGYEQYF. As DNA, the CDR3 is TGCGCCAGCAGCTTGGGGAGGAGGGGCTACGAGCAGTACTTC.